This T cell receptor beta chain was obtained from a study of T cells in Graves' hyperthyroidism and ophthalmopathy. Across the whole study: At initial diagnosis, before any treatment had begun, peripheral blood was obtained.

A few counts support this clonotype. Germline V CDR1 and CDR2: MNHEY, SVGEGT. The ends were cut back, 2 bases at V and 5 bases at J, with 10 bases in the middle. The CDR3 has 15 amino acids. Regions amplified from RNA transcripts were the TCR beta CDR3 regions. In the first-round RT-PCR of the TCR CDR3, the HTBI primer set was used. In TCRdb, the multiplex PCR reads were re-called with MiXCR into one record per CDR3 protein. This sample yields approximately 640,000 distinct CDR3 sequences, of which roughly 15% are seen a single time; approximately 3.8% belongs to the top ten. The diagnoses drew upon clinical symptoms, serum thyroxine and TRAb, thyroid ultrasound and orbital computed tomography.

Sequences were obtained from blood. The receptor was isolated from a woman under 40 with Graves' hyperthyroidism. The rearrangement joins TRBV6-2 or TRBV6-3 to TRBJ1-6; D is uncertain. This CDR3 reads CASSYRHADNSPLHF. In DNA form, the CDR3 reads TGTGCCAGCAGTTACCGCCACGCCGATAATTCACCCCTCCACTTT.